The text below deals with one TCR beta chain. Authors' methods: From reference gene primer amplification, estimates of nucleated cell counts were derived. TCRdb keeps only in-frame clones here, not all; method: immunoSEQ multiplex PCR. For V, J and clone size, that table is used; D and trimming come from the DNA. This table has 45,000 to 55,000 clones, about 86% appearing once. Trimming took 2 bases from V and 11 from J, leaving 13 bases between them. Germline CDR1 reads MNHEY; CDR2 reads SVGAGI. The CDR3 spans 13 residues. This sample stems from a study of blood T cell repertoires in COVID-19. Overall study: Both acute and convalescent COVID-19 samples were obtained from the United States, Italy and Spain. In each case, the material was cDNA or gDNA derived from T cells, B-cell-depleted T cells, or PBMCs.

The chain combines TRBV6-5 with TRBJ1-5, with D possibly TRBD1 on 6 matching bases. The TCR originated in a man between 70 and 80 years old with active COVID-19. Sequenced material: peripheral blood. CDR3 loop: CASSYDRSEAQHF. Written as DNA, the CDR3 is TGTGCCAGCAGTTACGACAGGTCCGAAGCCCAGCATTTT.